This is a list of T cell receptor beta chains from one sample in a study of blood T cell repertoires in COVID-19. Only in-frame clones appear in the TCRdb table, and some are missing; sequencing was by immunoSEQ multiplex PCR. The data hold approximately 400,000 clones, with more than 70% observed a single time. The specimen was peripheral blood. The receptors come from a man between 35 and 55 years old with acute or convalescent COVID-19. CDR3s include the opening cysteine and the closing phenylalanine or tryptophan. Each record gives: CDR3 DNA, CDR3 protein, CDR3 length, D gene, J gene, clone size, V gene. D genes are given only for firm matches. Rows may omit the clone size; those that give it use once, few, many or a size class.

CDR3nt: TGTGCCAGCAGGCGACAGGGGGCGAAATCTGGGGAGCTGTTTTTT; CDR3aa: CASRRQGAKSGELFF; len: 15; d_gene: TRBD1; j_gene: TRBJ2-2; abundance: .; v_gene: TRBV11-1
CDR3nt: TGTGCCAGCAGCGTGCTCAGGACAGGGGAGTTTGGCTACACCTTC; CDR3aa: CASSVLRTGEFGYTF; len: 15; d_gene: TRBD1; j_gene: TRBJ1-2; abundance: few; v_gene: TRBV5-6
CDR3nt: TGTGCCTGGAGTGTACTGCCAGGGGACGAGCAGTACTTC; CDR3aa: CAWSVLPGDEQYF; len: 13; d_gene: .; j_gene: TRBJ2-7; abundance: .; v_gene: TRBV30
CDR3nt: TGTGCCAGCTCGGATACAGGGTATCGCATGAACACTGAAGCTTTCTTT; CDR3aa: CASSDTGYRMNTEAFF; len: 16; d_gene: .; j_gene: TRBJ1-1; abundance: .; v_gene: TRBV18
CDR3nt: TGTGCCAGCAGCGTGGGACAGCACACTGAAGCTTTCTTT; CDR3aa: CASSVGQHTEAFF; len: 13; d_gene: TRBD1; j_gene: TRBJ1-1; abundance: .; v_gene: TRBV9
CDR3nt: TGTGCCAGCAGCTTGAGGACAGGGGGCTACACCGGGGAGCTGTTTTTT; CDR3aa: CASSLRTGGYTGELFF; len: 16; d_gene: TRBD1; j_gene: TRBJ2-2; abundance: .; v_gene: TRBV11-2
CDR3nt: TGCGCCAGCAGCCAAGAGACGAGCGGGGGGGAGACCGGGGAGCTGTTTTTT; CDR3aa: CASSQETSGGETGELFF; len: 17; d_gene: TRBD2; j_gene: TRBJ2-2; abundance: .; v_gene: TRBV4-1
CDR3nt: TGTGCCATCAGTGATCGGAGGAGCTCTGGAAACACCATATATTTT; CDR3aa: CAISDRRSSGNTIYF; len: 15; d_gene: .; j_gene: TRBJ1-3; abundance: .; v_gene: TRBV10-3
CDR3nt: TGTGCTAGTGGTTTGGTATTGGGACTCAGAAGCACAGATACGCAGTATTTT; CDR3aa: CASGLVLGLRSTDTQYF; len: 17; d_gene: .; j_gene: TRBJ2-3; abundance: .; v_gene: TRBV12-5
CDR3nt: TGCGCCAGCAGTGAGTCCGGGGGATCCTCTGGAAACACCATATATTTT; CDR3aa: CASSESGGSSGNTIYF; len: 16; d_gene: .; j_gene: TRBJ1-3; abundance: many; v_gene: TRBV10-2
CDR3nt: TGTGCCAGCAGTGGACAGGGAGTTTTATCTGGGGCCAACGTCCTGACTTTC; CDR3aa: CASSGQGVLSGANVLTF; len: 17; d_gene: TRBD1; j_gene: TRBJ2-6; abundance: .; v_gene: TRBV6-1
CDR3nt: TGTGCCAGCAGCCAAACTGTCCTTGAGCAGTACTTC; CDR3aa: CASSQTVLEQYF; len: 12; d_gene: .; j_gene: TRBJ2-7; abundance: .; v_gene: TRBV3-1/TRBV3-2
CDR3nt: TGTGCCAGCAGCCTAGGGGGGCGGATAGGTGTAGCTTTCTTT; CDR3aa: CASSLGGRIGVAFF; len: 14; d_gene: .; j_gene: TRBJ1-1; abundance: .; v_gene: TRBV7-2
CDR3nt: TGTGCCAGCAGCCCCACTAGCGGGGGGCCCTTCTCCTACAATGAGCAGTTCTTC; CDR3aa: CASSPTSGGPFSYNEQFF; len: 18; d_gene: TRBD2; j_gene: TRBJ2-1; abundance: .; v_gene: TRBV11-2
CDR3nt: TGTGCCAGTAGTGTCGACAGGGGCTCGAGCTCTGGAAACACCATATATTTT; CDR3aa: CASSVDRGSSSGNTIYF; len: 17; d_gene: TRBD1; j_gene: TRBJ1-3; abundance: .; v_gene: TRBV19
CDR3nt: TGTGCCAGCAGCCAGTACCCGGGACAGCACAATCAGCCCCAGCATTTT; CDR3aa: CASSQYPGQHNQPQHF; len: 16; d_gene: TRBD1; j_gene: TRBJ1-5; abundance: .; v_gene: TRBV4-2